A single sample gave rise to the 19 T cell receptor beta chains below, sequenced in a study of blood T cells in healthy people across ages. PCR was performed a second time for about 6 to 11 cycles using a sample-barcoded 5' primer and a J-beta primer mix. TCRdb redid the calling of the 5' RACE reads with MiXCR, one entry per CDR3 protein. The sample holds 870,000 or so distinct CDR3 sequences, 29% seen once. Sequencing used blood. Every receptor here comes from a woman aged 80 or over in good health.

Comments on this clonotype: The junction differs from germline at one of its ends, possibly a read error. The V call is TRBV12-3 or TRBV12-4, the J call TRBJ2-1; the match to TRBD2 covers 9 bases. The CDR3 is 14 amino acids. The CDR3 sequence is CASSLRSGGYEQCF. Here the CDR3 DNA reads TGTGCCAGCAGTTTACGGAGCGGGGGGTATGAGCAGTGCTTC.

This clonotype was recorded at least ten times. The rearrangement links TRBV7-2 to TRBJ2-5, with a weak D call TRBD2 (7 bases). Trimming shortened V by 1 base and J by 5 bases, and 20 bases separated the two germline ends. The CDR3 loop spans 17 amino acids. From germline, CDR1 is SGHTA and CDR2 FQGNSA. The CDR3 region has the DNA TGTGCCAGCAGCTTAGGGCTTACGGGGGGCTCAGTTGAGACCCAGTACTTC. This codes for CASSLGLTGGSVETQYF.

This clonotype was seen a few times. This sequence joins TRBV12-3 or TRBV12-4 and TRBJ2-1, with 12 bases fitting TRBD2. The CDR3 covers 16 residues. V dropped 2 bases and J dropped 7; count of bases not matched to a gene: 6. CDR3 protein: CASSLLAGGPSNEQFF. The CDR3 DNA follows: TGTGCCAGCAGTTTACTAGCGGGGGGGCCAAGTAATGAGCAGTTCTTC.

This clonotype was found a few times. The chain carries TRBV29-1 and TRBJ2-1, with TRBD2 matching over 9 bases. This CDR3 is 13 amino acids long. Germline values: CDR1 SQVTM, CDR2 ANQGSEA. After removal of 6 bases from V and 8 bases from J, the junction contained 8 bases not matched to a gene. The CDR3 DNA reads TGCAGCGTCTTGGAGCGGGGGGCATATGAGCAGTTCTTC. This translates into CSVLERGAYEQFF.

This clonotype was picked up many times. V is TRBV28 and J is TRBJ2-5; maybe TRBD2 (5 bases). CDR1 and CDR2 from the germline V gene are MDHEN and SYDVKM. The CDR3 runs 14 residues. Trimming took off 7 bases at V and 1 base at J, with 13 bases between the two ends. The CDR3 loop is CASNRPGGQETQYF. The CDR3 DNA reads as TGTGCCAGCAACCGACCAGGAGGCCAAGAGACCCAGTACTTC.

CDR3 protein: CASRRGGGASYNEQFF. CDR3 coding DNA: TGTGCCAGCAGACGGGGAGGGGGGGCTTCCTACAATGAGCAGTTCTTC. The chain has TRBV28 and TRBJ2-1; D is perhaps TRBD2 (7 bases). CDR3 length equals 16 residues. CDR1 is MDHEN, CDR2 SYDVKM, per germline. Deletions cut 6 bases from V and 1 base from J, with 16 bases between.

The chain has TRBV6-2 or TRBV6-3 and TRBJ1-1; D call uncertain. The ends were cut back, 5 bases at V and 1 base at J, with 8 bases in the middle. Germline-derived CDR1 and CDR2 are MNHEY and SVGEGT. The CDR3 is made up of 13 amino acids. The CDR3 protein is CASSTRRNTEAFF. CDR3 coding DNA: TGTGCCAGCAGTACGAGGAGGAACACTGAAGCTTTCTTT.

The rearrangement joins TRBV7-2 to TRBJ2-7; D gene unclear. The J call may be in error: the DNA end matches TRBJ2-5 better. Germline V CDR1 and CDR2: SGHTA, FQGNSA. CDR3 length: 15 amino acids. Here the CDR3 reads CASSLTPVPPETQYF. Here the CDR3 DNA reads TGTGCCAGCAGCTTAACCCCCGTACCACCTGAGACCCAGTACTTC.

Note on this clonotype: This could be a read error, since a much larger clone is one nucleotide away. CDR3 in DNA: TGTGCCAGCAGCTCGGACCAGCAGGGGCGGTTTTTT. Its protein is CASSSDQQGRFF. The rearrangement uses TRBV5-5 and TRBJ2-2, with D perhaps matching TRBD1 (6 bases). Between the trimmed V and J ends, which lost 3 bases and 16 bases, there was a span of 16 bases. The CDR3 sequence is 12 residues long. Germline V gene data show CDR1 as SGHKS and CDR2 as YYEKEE (reference sequence).

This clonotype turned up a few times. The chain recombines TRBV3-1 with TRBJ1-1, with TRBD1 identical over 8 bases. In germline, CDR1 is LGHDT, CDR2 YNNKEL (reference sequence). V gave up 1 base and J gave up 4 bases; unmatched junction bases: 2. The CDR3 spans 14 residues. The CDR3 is CASSQGTGLTEAFF. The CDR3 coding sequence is TGTGCCAGCAGCCAAGGGACAGGGCTCACTGAAGCTTTCTTT.

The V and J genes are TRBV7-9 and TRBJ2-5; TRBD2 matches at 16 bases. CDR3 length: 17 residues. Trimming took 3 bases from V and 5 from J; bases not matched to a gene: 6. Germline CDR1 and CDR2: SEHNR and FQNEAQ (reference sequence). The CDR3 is CASSLGLAGGVGETQYF. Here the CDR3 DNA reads TGTGCCAGCAGCTTGGGACTAGCGGGGGGGGTAGGGGAGACCCAGTACTTC.

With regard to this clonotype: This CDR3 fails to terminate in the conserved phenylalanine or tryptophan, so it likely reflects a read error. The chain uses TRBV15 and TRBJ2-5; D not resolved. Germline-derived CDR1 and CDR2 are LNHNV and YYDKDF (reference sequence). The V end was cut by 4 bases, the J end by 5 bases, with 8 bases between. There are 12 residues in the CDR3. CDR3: CATSTGWETQYV. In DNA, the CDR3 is TGTGCCACCAGCACGGGCTGGGAGACCCAGTACGTC.

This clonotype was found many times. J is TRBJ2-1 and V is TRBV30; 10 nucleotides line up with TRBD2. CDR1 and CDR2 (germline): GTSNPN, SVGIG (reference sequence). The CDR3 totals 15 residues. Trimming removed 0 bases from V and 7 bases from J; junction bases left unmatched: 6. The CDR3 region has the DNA TGTGCCTGGAGTGTAGGCAGCGGGGGGGCTAATGAGCAGTTCTTC. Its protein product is CAWSVGSGGANEQFF.

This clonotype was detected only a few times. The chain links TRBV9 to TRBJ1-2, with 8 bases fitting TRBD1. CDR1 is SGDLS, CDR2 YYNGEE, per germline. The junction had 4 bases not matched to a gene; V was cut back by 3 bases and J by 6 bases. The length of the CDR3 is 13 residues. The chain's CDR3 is CASSETGAHGYTF. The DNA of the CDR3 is TGTGCCAGCAGCGAGACAGGGGCTCATGGCTACACCTTC.

This CDR3 is CSARTGTGGLNQPQHF. CDR3 DNA: TGCAGTGCTAGAACCGGGACAGGGGGCCTCAATCAGCCCCAGCATTTT. The V gene is TRBV20-1, the J gene TRBJ1-5, with 12 nucleotides matching TRBD1. Trimming removed 2 bases from V and 3 bases from J; junction bases left unmatched: 5. Germline V lookup: CDR1 DFQATT, CDR2 SNEGSKA (reference sequence). The CDR3 has 16 residues.

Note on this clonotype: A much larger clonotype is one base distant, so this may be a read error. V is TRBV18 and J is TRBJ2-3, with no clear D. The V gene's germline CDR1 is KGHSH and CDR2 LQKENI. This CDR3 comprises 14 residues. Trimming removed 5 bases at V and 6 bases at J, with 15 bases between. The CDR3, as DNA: TGTGCCAGCTCATCACGGCAGGAATTTGATACGCAGTATTTT. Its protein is CASSSRQEFDTQYF.

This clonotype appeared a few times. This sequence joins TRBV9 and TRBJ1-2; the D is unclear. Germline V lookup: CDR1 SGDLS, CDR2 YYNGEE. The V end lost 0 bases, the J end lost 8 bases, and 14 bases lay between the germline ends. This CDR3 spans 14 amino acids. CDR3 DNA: TGTGCCAGCAGCGTAGACCGGGCCCCGAGGGGCTACACCTTC. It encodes CASSVDRAPRGYTF.

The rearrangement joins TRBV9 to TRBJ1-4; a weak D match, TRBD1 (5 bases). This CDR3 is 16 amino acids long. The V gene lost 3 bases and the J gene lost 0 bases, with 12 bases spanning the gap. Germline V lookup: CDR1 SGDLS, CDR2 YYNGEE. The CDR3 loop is CASSGGQGPTNEKLFF. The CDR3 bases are TGTGCCAGCAGCGGGGGTCAGGGTCCAACTAATGAAAAACTGTTTTTT.

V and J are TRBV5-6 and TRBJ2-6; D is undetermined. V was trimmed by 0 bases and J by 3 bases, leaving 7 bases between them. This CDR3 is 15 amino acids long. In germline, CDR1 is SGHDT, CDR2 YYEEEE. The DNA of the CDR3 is TGTGCCAGCAGCTTGGGAGGTAATGGGGCCAACGTCCTGACTTTC. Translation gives CASSLGGNGANVLTF.